This T cell receptor (beta chain) was observed in a study of T cell responses to AZD1222 COVID-19 vaccine. This CDR3 is built from 15 residues. Per the germline V gene, CDR1 is MNHEY and CDR2 is SVGAGI. After removal of 6 bases from V and 2 bases from J, the junction contained 7 bases not matched to a gene. Using immunoSEQ multiplex PCR, the repertoire was profiled, and TCRdb retains in-frame clones only, with some absent. This repertoire shows over 75,000 clones, roughly 85% found once; its top ten account for around a tenth. This clonotype was obtained from an adult who received the AZD1222 COVID-19 vaccine. The starting material was peripheral blood, obtained 28 days after the second AZD1222 dose. The chain joins TRBV6-5 to TRBJ1-2; 9 nucleotides align to TRBD1. Written as DNA, the CDR3 is TGTGCCAGCAGAGCCGGGACAGGGTTGAACTATGGCTACACCTTC. Its protein is CASRAGTGLNYGYTF.